This T cell receptor beta chain was documented in a study of cytomegalovirus exposure and HLA in healthy donors. Primers for the PCR totalled 60 Vbeta and 13 Jbeta. Repertoires were generated with immunoSEQ multiplex PCR, while TCRdb's copy carries only in-frame clones and drops some. This sample has around 100,000 clones, with over 65% found just once. With respect to this clone: Its cognate antigen is unknown.

General study points: There was a cluster of highly shared sequence variants that was likely a sequencing artifact. Further analysis, carried out later, found HLA-associated TCR beta chains more clonally expanded than equally common other chains.

This CDR3 is built from 12 residues. V lost 2 bases, J lost 10 bases, and 9 bases lay in between. Per the germline V gene, CDR1 is SGHTA and CDR2 is FQGNSA. The clonotype originates from a woman in her forties in good health and CMV-seronegative. The chain uses TRBV7-2 and TRBJ2-1; D not resolved. Sample: PBMCs. In DNA form, the CDR3 reads TGTGCCAGCAGCTTAATATCTCGGGAGCAGTTCTTC. As protein: CASSLISREQFF.